A single sample gave rise to the 26 T cell receptor beta chains below, sequenced in a study of identical twins. TCRdb itself ran the 5' RACE reads through MiXCR, one entry per CDR3 protein. The sample yields 430,000 or so distinct CDR3 sequences, 20% to 25% seen once. These sequences were also reported in another study, on T cells expressing NK-cell markers.

The sequencing sample was made of CD4+ T cells sorted from blood. Receptors were obtained from a woman between 18 and 29 years old in good health.

The genes are TRBV7-3 and TRBJ2-1; D gene ambiguous. Germline CDR1 reads SGHTA; CDR2 reads FQGTGA. The CDR3 contains 15 residues. The germline V and J ends were trimmed by 5 bases and 3 bases, with 14 bases remaining between them. The CDR3 DNA reads TGTGCCAGCAGCCCCGGGCCGCGGATCTACAATGAGCAGTTCTTC. It specifies CASSPGPRIYNEQFF.

This clonotype was counted ten times or more. This chain links TRBV12-3 or TRBV12-4 with TRBJ2-1; 8 bases are shared with TRBD2. After removal of 3 bases from V and 9 bases from J, the junction contained 16 bases not matched to a gene. The CDR3 is 17 amino acids. CDR3 amino acids: CASSLWAQRENLGEQFF. The CDR3 nucleotides are TGTGCCAGCAGTTTGTGGGCCCAGCGGGAGAATCTCGGTGAGCAGTTCTTC.

This chain links TRBV29-1 with TRBJ1-1; D not resolved. The CDR3 contains 14 residues. Germline-derived CDR1 and CDR2 are SQVTM and ANQGSEA. Trimming took off 0 bases at V and 0 bases at J, with 8 bases between the two ends. CDR3 region: CSVEERSLNTEAFF. CDR3 DNA sequence: TGCAGCGTTGAAGAAAGATCCCTGAACACTGAAGCTTTCTTT.

This clonotype was detected only a few times. V usage is TRBV10-3 and J usage is TRBJ2-2, with 12 bases that match TRBD2. Unmatched junction bases numbered 4, after V lost 5 bases and J lost 3 bases. CDR3 length: 16 residues. From germline, CDR1 is ENHRY and CDR2 SYGVKD. This CDR3 is CAISPRLAGDTGELFF. CDR3 nucleotides: TGTGCCATCAGTCCCCGACTAGCGGGAGACACCGGGGAGCTGTTTTTT.

J is TRBJ2-1 and V is TRBV2, with TRBD2 identical over 8 bases. The trim removed 7 bases at V and 8 bases at J, leaving 13 bases unmatched. The CDR3 contains 15 residues. Germline CDR1 reads SNHLY; CDR2 reads FYNNEI. The CDR3 loop reads CASMSLSGNFDEQFF. CDR3 coding DNA: TGTGCCAGCATGTCTCTTAGCGGGAATTTCGATGAGCAGTTCTTC.

The rearrangement uses TRBV9 and TRBJ1-6; D unresolved. Germline CDR1 is SGDLS and CDR2 is YYNGEE. This CDR3 has 14 amino acids. V was trimmed by 0 bases and J by 8 bases, leaving 9 bases between them. The CDR3 coding sequence is TGTGCCAGCAGCGTAGGAGAGGTGGATTCACCCCTCCACTTT. It codes for CASSVGEVDSPLHF.

This chain uses TRBV7-2 with TRBJ2-5; 7 bases agree with TRBD2. Germline V CDR1 and CDR2: SGHTA, FQGNSA. This CDR3 has 15 residues. The trim removed 6 bases at V and 5 bases at J, leaving 12 bases unmatched. CDR3 sequence: CASSSGTTGGETQYF. The CDR3 DNA follows: TGTGCCAGCAGTTCCGGGACTACCGGAGGGGAGACCCAGTACTTC.

The rearrangement joins TRBV7-2 to TRBJ2-3; D gene unclear. Germline CDR1 reads SGHTA; CDR2 reads FQGNSA. The CDR3 is 12 residues long. V gave up 8 bases and J gave up 4 bases, with 10 bases separating them. The CDR3 protein is CASFFLADTQYF. The CDR3 bases are TGTGCCAGCTTTTTCTTAGCAGATACGCAGTATTTT.

This clonotype was recorded at least ten times. This chain joins TRBV6-1 and TRBJ2-3; D is perhaps TRBD2 (5 bases). CDR1 MNHNS and CDR2 SASEGT come from the germline V gene. The CDR3 is made up of 14 amino acids. V was trimmed by 0 bases and J by 6 bases, leaving 10 bases between them. The CDR3 sequence: CASSEAGEVDTQYF. The CDR3 bases are TGTGCCAGCAGTGAAGCGGGAGAAGTTGATACGCAGTATTTT.

The sample holds a few counts of this clonotype. For the CDR3, the DNA is TGTGCCAAAGGACAGCCGAGCACAGATACGCAGTATTTT. This codes for CAKGQPSTDTQYF. This chain uses TRBV2 with TRBJ2-3; maybe TRBD1 (6 bases). This CDR3 spans 13 amino acids. Germline V lookup: CDR1 SNHLY, CDR2 FYNNEI. Trimming removed 10 bases from V and 0 bases from J, with 11 bases in between.

Ten or more counts support this clonotype. J is TRBJ1-6 and V is TRBV20-1; 7 bases fit TRBD1. The V gene's germline CDR1 is DFQATT and CDR2 SNEGSKA (reference sequence). This CDR3 comprises 14 residues. The V gene end was trimmed by 6 bases and the J gene end by 10 bases; junction bases not matched to a gene: 12. Here the CDR3 DNA reads TGCAGTGCCGGGCGACAGGGAGTAAACTCACCCCTCCACTTT. This codes for CSAGRQGVNSPLHF.

Only a few counts were recorded for this clonotype. The CDR3 here is CASSSAGTAEEQFF. DNA for the CDR3: TGCGCCAGCAGCTCCGCCGGGACTGCGGAGGAGCAGTTCTTC. This chain connects TRBV5-1 to TRBJ2-1; D might be TRBD2 (6 bases). Trimming took off 3 bases at V and 10 bases at J, with 17 bases between the two ends. The CDR3 contains 14 residues. Germline V gives CDR1 SGHRS, CDR2 YFSETQ. The full variable domain, completed using reference TRBV5-1 and TRBJ2-1, is KAGVTQTPRYLIKTRGQQVTLSCSPISGHRSVSWYQQTPGQGLQFLFEYFSETQRNKGNFPGRFSGRQFSNSRSEMNVSTLELGDSALYLCASSSAGTAEEQFFGPGTRLTVL.

As DNA, the CDR3 is TGTGCCAGCAGGGGTAGCGGGACGAACACCGGGGAGCTGTTTTTT. It is translated as CASRGSGTNTGELFF. The V and J genes are TRBV27 and TRBJ2-2, with TRBD2 identical over 8 bases. Losses at the gene ends were 6 bases for V and 0 bases for J; bases not matched to a gene: 3. The V gene's germline CDR1 is MNHEY and CDR2 SMNVEV (reference sequence). The CDR3 runs 15 residues.

The table lists this clonotype with a few counts. This chain uses TRBV2 with TRBJ1-4, with D unresolved. Germline V gene sequence: CDR1 SNHLY, CDR2 FYNNEI. V was trimmed by 4 bases and J by 4 bases, leaving 10 bases between them. This CDR3 is built from 14 residues. The CDR3 is CASSVKQFNEKLFF. CDR3 DNA sequence: TGTGCCAGCAGTGTGAAGCAATTTAATGAAAAACTGTTTTTT.

CDR3 in amino acids: CASSKERGNTEAFF. The CDR3 DNA reads as TGTGCCAGCAGCAAAGAACGGGGGAACACTGAAGCTTTCTTT. The rearrangement joins TRBV21-1 to TRBJ1-1. TRBV21-1 corresponds to a pseudogene. The CDR3 loop spans 14 amino acids.

Only a few counts were recorded for this clonotype. The genes are TRBV12-3 or TRBV12-4 and TRBJ1-4; D gene unclear. There are 11 residues in the CDR3. Trimming cost V 6 bases and J 8 bases, with 7 bases left between them. CDR3 nucleotides: TGTGCCAGCAGGATGGAGGAAAAACTGTTTTTT. Protein: CASRMEEKLFF.

The CDR3 here is CASSLGDSGYTDTQYF. CDR3 DNA: TGCGCCAGCAGCTTGGGGGATAGCGGCTACACAGATACGCAGTATTTT. The rearrangement links TRBV5-1 to TRBJ2-3; perhaps TRBD2 as D (6 bases). Between the trimmed V and J ends, which lost 0 bases and 2 bases, there was a span of 13 bases. This CDR3 is built from 16 residues. Germline CDR1 is SGHRS and CDR2 is YFSETQ.

This clonotype has more than one count but fewer than ten. V gene TRBV12-3 or TRBV12-4 combines with J gene TRBJ1-1, with D possibly TRBD1 on 5 matching bases. The CDR3 totals 14 residues. V gave up 3 bases and J gave up 3 bases, with 11 bases separating them. CDR3 residues: CASSFYRQYTEAFF. CDR3 nucleotides: TGTGCCAGCAGTTTTTACAGACAGTACACTGAAGCTTTCTTT.

The sample holds a few counts of this clonotype. The CDR3 loop is CASSPPGVYGYTF. CDR3 nucleotides: TGTGCCAGCAGTCCACCAGGGGTCTATGGCTACACCTTC. J is TRBJ1-2 and V is TRBV25-1; possible D gene TRBD1, 6 bases. Germline V gene data show CDR1 as MGHDK and CDR2 as SYGVNS. The CDR3 covers 13 residues. Trimming left V 5 bases short and J 4 bases short, with 11 bases between.

The CDR3 DNA reads as TGCAGTGCTAGGACCTACCAGGCCGGTGAGCAGTTCTTC. Amino acids: CSARTYQAGEQFF. The chain is built from TRBV20-1 and TRBJ2-1; D is undetermined. V shed 3 bases and J shed 9 bases, with 15 bases lying between them. This CDR3 spans 13 amino acids. Germline V gene lookup returns CDR1 DFQATT and CDR2 SNEGSKA (reference sequence).

V gene TRBV5-1 combines with J gene TRBJ2-1; no firm D call. Germline assignment: CDR1 SGHRS and CDR2 YFSETQ. With 6 bases removed from V and 6 bases from J, the gap between germline ends came to 16 bases. This CDR3 region has 14 residues. CDR3 nucleotide sequence: TGCGCCAGCACCGAGTTTGTGGAGTCCAATGAGCAGTTCTTC. Protein product: CASTEFVESNEQFF.

The chain uses TRBV27 and TRBJ2-1; D is uncertain. The CDR3 totals 17 residues. V was trimmed by 1 base and J by 5 bases, leaving 18 bases between them. Germline V gene sequence: CDR1 MNHEY, CDR2 SMNVEV (reference sequence). CDR3 sequence (DNA): TGTGCCAGCAGTTTATTGGGCCCTACGCCACAAAACAATGAGCAGTTCTTC. Translation gives CASSLLGPTPQNNEQFF.

This clonotype has a handful of counts. V is TRBV5-5 and J is TRBJ2-1, with D perhaps being TRBD1 or TRBD2 (5 bases each). The CDR3 is 12 amino acids. Germline values: CDR1 SGHKS, CDR2 YYEKEE (reference sequence). V lost 0 bases to trimming and J lost 8 bases, with 6 bases between them. This CDR3 is CASSLGGDEQFF. CDR3 nucleotides: TGTGCCAGCAGCTTGGGAGGGGATGAGCAGTTCTTC.

The V call is TRBV12-5, the J call TRBJ2-7, with 7 bases matching TRBD2. The trim removed 2 bases at V and 4 bases at J, leaving 8 bases unmatched. Germline V gene data show CDR1 as LGHNT and CDR2 as FRNRAP. This CDR3 is built from 15 residues. The CDR3 reads CASGLLQGGPYEQYF. CDR3 coding DNA: TGTGCTAGTGGTTTGCTTCAGGGAGGGCCTTACGAGCAGTACTTC.

This chain joins TRBV20-1 and TRBJ2-3; 15 nucleotides align to TRBD2. The germline V gene has CDR1 DFQATT and CDR2 SNEGSKA (reference sequence). J gave up 3 bases and V 3 bases, and 4 bases lay outside the gene matches. The CDR3 spans 16 residues. The CDR3, as DNA: TGCAGTGCTAGTGGGGGACTAGCGGGAGGAACAGATACGCAGTATTTT. This codes for CSASGGLAGGTDTQYF.

The chain has TRBV20-1 and TRBJ2-7; possibly TRBD2 for D (6 bases). The CDR3 covers 15 residues. CDR1 is DFQATT and CDR2 is SNEGSKA in the germline V gene (reference sequence). Trimming removed 3 bases at V and 3 bases at J, with 18 bases between. The chain's CDR3 is CSARGLGTAGYEQYF. The CDR3 nucleotides are TGCAGTGCTAGGGGCCTTGGGACTGCCGGCTACGAGCAGTACTTC.